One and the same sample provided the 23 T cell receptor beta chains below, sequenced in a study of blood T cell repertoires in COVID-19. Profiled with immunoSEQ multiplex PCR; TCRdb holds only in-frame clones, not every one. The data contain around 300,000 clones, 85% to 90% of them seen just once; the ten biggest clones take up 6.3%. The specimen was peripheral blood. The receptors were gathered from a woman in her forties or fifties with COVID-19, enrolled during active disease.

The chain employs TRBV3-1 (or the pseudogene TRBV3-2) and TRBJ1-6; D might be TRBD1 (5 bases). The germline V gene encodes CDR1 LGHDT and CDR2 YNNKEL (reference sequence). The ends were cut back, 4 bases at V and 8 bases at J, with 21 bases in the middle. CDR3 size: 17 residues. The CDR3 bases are TGTGCCAGCAGCCCCGCCCTGGGGCAGGGTCGGTATTCACCCCTCCACTTT. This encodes CASSPALGQGRYSPLHF.

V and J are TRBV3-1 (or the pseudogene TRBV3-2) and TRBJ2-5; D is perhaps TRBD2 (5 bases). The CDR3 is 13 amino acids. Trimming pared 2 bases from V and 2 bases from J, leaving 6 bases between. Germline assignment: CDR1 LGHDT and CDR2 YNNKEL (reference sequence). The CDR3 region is CASSQRGQETQYF. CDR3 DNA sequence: TGTGCCAGCAGCCAAAGAGGGCAAGAGACCCAGTACTTC.

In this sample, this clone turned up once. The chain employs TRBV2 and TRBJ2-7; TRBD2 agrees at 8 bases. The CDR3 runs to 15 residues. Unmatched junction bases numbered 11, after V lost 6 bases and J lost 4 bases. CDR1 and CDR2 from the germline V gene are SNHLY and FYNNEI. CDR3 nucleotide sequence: TGTGCCAGCAGCCCTGCGGCGAGCGGGAGTTACGAGCAGTACTTC. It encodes CASSPAASGSYEQYF.

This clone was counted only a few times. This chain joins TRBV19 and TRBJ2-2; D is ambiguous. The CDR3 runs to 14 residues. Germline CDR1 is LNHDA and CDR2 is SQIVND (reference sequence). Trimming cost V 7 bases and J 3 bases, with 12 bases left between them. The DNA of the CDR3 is TGTGCCAGTACCTCACTCTCCTACACCGGGGAGCTGTTTTTT. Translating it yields CASTSLSYTGELFF. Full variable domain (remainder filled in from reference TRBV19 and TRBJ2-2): DGGITQSPKYLFRKEGQNVTLSCEQNLNHDAMYWYRQDPGQGLRLIYYSQIVNDFQKGDIAEGYSVSREKKESFPLTVTSAQKNPTAFYLCASTSLSYTGELFFGEGSRLTVL.

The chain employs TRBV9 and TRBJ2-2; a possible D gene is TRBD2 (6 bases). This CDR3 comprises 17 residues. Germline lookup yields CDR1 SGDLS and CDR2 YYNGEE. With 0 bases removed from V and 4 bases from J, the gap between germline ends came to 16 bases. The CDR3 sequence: CASSVVGGGPSTGELFF. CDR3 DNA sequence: TGTGCCAGCAGCGTAGTTGGGGGAGGTCCGTCCACCGGGGAGCTGTTTTTT.

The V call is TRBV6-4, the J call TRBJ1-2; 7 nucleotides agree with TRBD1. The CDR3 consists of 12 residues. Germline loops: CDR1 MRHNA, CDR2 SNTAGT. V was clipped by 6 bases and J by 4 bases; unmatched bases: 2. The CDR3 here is CASRGQSYGYTF. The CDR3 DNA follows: TGTGCCAGCAGGGGACAGAGCTATGGCTACACCTTC.

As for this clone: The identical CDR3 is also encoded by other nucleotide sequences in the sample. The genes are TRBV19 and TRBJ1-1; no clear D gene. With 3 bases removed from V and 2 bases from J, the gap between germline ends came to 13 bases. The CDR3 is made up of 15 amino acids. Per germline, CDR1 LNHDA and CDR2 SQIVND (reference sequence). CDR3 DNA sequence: TGTGCCAGTAGTATTGCCGGGAGGCGAAACACTGAAGCTTTCTTT. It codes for CASSIAGRRNTEAFF.

CDR3 sequence: CASSLVGPGEAGELFF. DNA of the CDR3: TGTGCCAGCAGCTTGGTGGGCCCGGGAGAGGCCGGGGAGCTGTTTTTT. The chain joins TRBV5-4 to TRBJ2-2; weak D call: TRBD2 (6 bases). V was clipped by 0 bases and J by 6 bases, with 15 bases between them. Germline CDR1 is SGHNT and CDR2 is YYREEE (reference sequence). This CDR3 contains 16 residues.

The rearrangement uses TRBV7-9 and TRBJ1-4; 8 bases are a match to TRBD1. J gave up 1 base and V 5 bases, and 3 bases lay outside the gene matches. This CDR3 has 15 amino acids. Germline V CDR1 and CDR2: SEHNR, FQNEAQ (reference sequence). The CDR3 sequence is CASSPGQGTNEKLFF. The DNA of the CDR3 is TGTGCCAGCAGCCCCGGACAGGGAACTAATGAAAAACTGTTTTTT.

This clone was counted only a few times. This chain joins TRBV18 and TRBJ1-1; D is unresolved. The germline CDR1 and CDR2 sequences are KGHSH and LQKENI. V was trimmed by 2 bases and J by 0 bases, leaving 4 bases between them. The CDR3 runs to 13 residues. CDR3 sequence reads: CASSPNMNTEAFF. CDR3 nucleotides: TGTGCCAGCTCACCAAACATGAACACTGAAGCTTTCTTT.

The CDR3 is CASSPRTGGWYGYTF. The CDR3 coding sequence is TGTGCCAGCAGTCCACGGACAGGTGGTTGGTATGGCTACACCTTC. The chain carries TRBV27 and TRBJ1-2; TRBD1 matches 7 bases. The CDR3 length is 15 residues. CDR1 and CDR2 (germline): MNHEY, SMNVEV (reference sequence). V gave up 5 bases and J gave up 5 bases; unmatched junction bases: 11.

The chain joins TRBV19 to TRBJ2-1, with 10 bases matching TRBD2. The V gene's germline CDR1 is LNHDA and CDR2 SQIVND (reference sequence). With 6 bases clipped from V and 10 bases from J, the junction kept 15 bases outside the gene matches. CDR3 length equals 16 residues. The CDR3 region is CASRLGGSGRAGEQFF. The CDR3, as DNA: TGTGCCAGTAGGCTTGGAGGGAGCGGGAGGGCCGGGGAGCAGTTCTTC. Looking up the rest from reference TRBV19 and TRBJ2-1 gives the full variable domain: DGGITQSPKYLFRKEGQNVTLSCEQNLNHDAMYWYRQDPGQGLRLIYYSQIVNDFQKGDIAEGYSVSREKKESFPLTVTSAQKNPTAFYLCASRLGGSGRAGEQFFGPGTRLTVL.

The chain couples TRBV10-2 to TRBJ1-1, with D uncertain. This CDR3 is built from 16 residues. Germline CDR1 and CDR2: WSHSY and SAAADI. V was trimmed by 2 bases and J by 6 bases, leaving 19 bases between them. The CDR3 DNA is TGCGCCAGCAGTGAGCTTAGTCCCGCCCTACTCGCTGAAGCTTTCTTT. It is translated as CASSELSPALLAEAFF.

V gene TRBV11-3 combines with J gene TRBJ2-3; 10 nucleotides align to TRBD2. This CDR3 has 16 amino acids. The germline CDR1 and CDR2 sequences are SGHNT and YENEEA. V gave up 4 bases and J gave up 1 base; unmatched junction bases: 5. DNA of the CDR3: TGTGCCAGCAGCTCCAGACTAGCGGGCCGCACAGATACGCAGTATTTT. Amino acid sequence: CASSSRLAGRTDTQYF.

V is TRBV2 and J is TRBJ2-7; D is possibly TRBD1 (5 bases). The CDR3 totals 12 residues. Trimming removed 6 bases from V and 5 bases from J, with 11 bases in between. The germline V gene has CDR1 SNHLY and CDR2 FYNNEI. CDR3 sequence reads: CASRTAPNEQYF. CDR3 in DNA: TGTGCCAGCAGGACAGCCCCTAACGAGCAGTACTTC.

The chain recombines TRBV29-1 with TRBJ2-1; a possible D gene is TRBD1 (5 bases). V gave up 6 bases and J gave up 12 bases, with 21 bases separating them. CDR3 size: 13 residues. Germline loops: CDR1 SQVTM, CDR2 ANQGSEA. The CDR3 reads CSVRTDSYSAQFF. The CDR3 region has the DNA TGCAGCGTGCGAACCGACAGCTATTCGGCGCAGTTCTTC.

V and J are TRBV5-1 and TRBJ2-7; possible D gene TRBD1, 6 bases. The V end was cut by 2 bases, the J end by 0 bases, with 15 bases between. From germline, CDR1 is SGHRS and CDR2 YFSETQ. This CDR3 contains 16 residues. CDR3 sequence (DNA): TGCGCCAGCAGCTTACCGGAACAGGGAAGCTCCTACGAGCAGTACTTC. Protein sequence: CASSLPEQGSSYEQYF.

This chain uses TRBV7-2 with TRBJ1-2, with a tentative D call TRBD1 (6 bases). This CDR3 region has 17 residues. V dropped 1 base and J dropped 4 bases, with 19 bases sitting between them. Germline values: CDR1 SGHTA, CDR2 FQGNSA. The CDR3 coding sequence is TGTGCCAGCAGCTTAGATAGTCTCACAGGGACACCCTATGGCTACACCTTC. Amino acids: CASSLDSLTGTPYGYTF.

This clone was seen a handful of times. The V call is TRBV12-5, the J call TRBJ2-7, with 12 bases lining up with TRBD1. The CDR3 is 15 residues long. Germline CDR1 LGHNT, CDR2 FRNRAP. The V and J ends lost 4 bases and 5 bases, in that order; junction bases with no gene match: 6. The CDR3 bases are TGTGCTAGTGGTTCTGCGGGACAGGGGGCCCACGAGCAGTACTTC. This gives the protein CASGSAGQGAHEQYF.

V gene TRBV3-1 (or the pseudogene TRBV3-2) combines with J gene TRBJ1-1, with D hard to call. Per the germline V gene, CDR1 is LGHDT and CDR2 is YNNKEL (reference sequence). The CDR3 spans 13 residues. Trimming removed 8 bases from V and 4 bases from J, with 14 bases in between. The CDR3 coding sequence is TGTGCCAGCGCCGGGAGGGAGGTCACTGAAGCTTTCTTT. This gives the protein CASAGREVTEAFF.

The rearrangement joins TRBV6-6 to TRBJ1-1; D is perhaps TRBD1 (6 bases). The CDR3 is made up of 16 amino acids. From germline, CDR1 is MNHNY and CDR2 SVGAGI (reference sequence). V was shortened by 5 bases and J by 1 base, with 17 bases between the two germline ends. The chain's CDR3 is CASSPAPGQTNTEAFF. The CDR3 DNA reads TGTGCCAGCAGTCCGGCACCGGGACAAACGAACACTGAAGCTTTCTTT.

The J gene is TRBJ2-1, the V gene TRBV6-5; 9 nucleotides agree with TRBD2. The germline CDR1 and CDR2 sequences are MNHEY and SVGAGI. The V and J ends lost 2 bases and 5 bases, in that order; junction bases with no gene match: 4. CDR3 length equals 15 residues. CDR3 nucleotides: TGTGCCAGCAGTTACGTGTCTAGCGGGGACAATGAGCAGTTCTTC. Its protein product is CASSYVSSGDNEQFF.

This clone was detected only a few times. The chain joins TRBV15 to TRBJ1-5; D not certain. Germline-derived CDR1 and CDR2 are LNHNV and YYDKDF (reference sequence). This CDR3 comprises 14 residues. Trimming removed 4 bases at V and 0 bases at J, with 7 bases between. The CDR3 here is CATSIQTSNQPQHF. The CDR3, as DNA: TGTGCCACCAGCATACAGACTAGCAATCAGCCCCAGCATTTT.